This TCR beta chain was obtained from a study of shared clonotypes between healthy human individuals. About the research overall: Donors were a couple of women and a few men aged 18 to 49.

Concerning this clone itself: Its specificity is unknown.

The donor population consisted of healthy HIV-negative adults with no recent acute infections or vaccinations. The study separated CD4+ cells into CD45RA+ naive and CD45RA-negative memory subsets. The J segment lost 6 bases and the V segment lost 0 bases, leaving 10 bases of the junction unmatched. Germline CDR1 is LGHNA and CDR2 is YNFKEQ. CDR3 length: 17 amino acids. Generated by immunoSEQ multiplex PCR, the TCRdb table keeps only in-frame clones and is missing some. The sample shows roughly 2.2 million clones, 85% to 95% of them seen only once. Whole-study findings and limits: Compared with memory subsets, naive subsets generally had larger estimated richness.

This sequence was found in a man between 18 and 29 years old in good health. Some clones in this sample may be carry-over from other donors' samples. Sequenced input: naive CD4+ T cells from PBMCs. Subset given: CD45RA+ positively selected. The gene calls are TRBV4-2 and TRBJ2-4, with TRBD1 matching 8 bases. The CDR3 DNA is TGTGCCAGCAGCCAAGAGAGATCTCGGACAGGGAGAAACATTCAGTACTTC. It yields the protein CASSQERSRTGRNIQYF.